A single sample gave rise to the 24 T cell receptor beta chains below, sequenced in a study of blood T cell repertoires in COVID-19 (dated by TCRdb to 2019 to 2021). The library was obtained by the immunoSEQ multiplex PCR assay. TCRdb stores this immuneACCESS table with in-frame sequences only. Part of the clones is absent; in the studies checked, under half of the shortfall reflects unresolved V genes, and no reason is known for the rest. The sample table records about 100,000 clones; around 79% of these occur just once. Approximately 25% of the sample is held by the ten biggest clonotypes. Sequencing input: peripheral blood. All receptors derive from a human donor in a cohort sampled during active COVID-19.

The chain has TRBV6-5 and TRBJ2-2, with D tentatively TRBD2 (6 bases). Germline V lookup: CDR1 MNHEY, CDR2 SVGAGI. This CDR3 is built from 12 residues. V was clipped by 10 bases and J by 5 bases, with 11 bases between them. The CDR3 coding sequence is TGTGCCACCGGAGGGGAGACCGGGGAGCTGTTTTTT. It specifies CATGGETGELFF.

The J gene is TRBJ2-5, the V gene TRBV20-1, with TRBD2 matching over 10 bases. The V and J ends lost 3 bases and 2 bases, in that order; junction bases with no gene match: 9. The CDR3 is 16 amino acids. CDR1 and CDR2 (germline): DFQATT, SNEGSKA (reference sequence). This CDR3 reads CSASPALAGRQETQYF. The CDR3 nucleotides are TGCAGTGCTAGTCCCGCACTAGCGGGGCGACAAGAGACCCAGTACTTC.

The V and J genes are TRBV6-6 and TRBJ2-7; the match to TRBD2 covers 7 bases. The length of the CDR3 is 14 residues. The trim removed 4 bases at V and 3 bases at J, leaving 6 bases unmatched. CDR1 is MNHNY and CDR2 is SVGAGI in the germline V gene (reference sequence). The CDR3: CASSLGGNDYEQYF. The CDR3 DNA sequence: TGTGCCAGCAGTTTGGGGGGGAATGACTACGAGCAGTACTTC.

This clone was seen more than once but under ten times. The V and J genes are TRBV28 and TRBJ2-7; D perhaps matches TRBD2 (5 bases). The ends were cut back, 8 bases at V and 1 base at J, with 12 bases in the middle. The CDR3 length is 13 residues. The germline gives CDR1 MDHEN, CDR2 SYDVKM. CDR3 sequence: CASGGSPSYEQYF. The CDR3 DNA is TGTGCCAGCGGAGGCAGCCCTTCCTACGAGCAGTACTTC. The entire variable domain, with the rest obtained from reference TRBV28 and TRBJ2-7, is as follows: DVKVTQSSRYLVKRTGEKVFLECVQDMDHENMFWYRQDPGLGLRLIYFSYDVKMKEKGDIPEGYSVSREKKERFSLILESASTNQTSMYLCASGGSPSYEQYFGPGTRLTVT.

The chain employs TRBV19 and TRBJ2-7, with a possible D match to TRBD2 (6 bases). Germline V gene lookup returns CDR1 LNHDA and CDR2 SQIVND (reference sequence). The CDR3 totals 14 residues. Trimming cost V 5 bases and J 4 bases, with 15 bases left between them. For the CDR3, the DNA is TGTGCCAGTAGTCCCCGAAGTGGGAGGTACGAGCAGTACTTC. Its protein product is CASSPRSGRYEQYF.

The gene calls are TRBV4-3 and TRBJ2-3; D unresolved. This CDR3 spans 13 amino acids. Germline loops: CDR1 LGHNA, CDR2 YSLEER. V was clipped by 0 bases and J by 10 bases, with 11 bases between them. CDR3 sequence (DNA): TGCGCCAGCAGCCAAGATCGCCTCCGGGCGCAGTATTTT. Its translation: CASSQDRLRAQYF.

The chain employs TRBV19 and TRBJ2-7; a weak D match, TRBD2 (5 bases). The CDR3 spans 19 residues. Germline V lookup: CDR1 LNHDA, CDR2 SQIVND (reference sequence). V was pared by 1 base and J by 0 bases, with 22 bases between. CDR3 in DNA: TGTGCCAGTAGTATAGTCGTCAGGACCCCACGGAGGAGCTCCTACGAGCAGTACTTC. This gives the protein CASSIVVRTPRRSSYEQYF.

This clone has just a few counts. The chain carries TRBV27 and TRBJ2-7; D remains unclear. Per the germline V gene, CDR1 is MNHEY and CDR2 is SMNVEV (reference sequence). There are 14 residues in the CDR3. V was cut by 11 bases and J by 0 bases, with 17 bases left in between. For the CDR3, the DNA is TGTGCCGCGGCCTCTGGAGACGGCTCCTACGAGCAGTACTTC. It codes for CAAASGDGSYEQYF.

This chain uses TRBV28 with TRBJ2-1; 13 bases line up with TRBD2. The V segment lost 2 bases and the J segment 9 bases; nucleotides outside the gene matches: 10. The germline V gene has CDR1 MDHEN and CDR2 SYDVKM. The length of the CDR3 is 17 residues. The CDR3, as DNA: TGTGCCAGCAGTTTACCGGGACTAGCGGGGCGATCGGGTGAGCAGTTCTTC. It codes for CASSLPGLAGRSGEQFF.

The chain joins TRBV5-1 to TRBJ2-6, with unresolved D. Germline lookup yields CDR1 SGHRS and CDR2 YFSETQ. The germline V and J ends were trimmed by 6 bases and 4 bases, with 8 bases remaining between them. This CDR3 comprises 13 residues. The CDR3 DNA follows: TGCGCCAGCAAGTGGGCAGGGGCCAACGTCCTGACTTTC. Protein sequence: CASKWAGANVLTF. Full variable domain (remainder filled in from reference TRBV5-1 and TRBJ2-6): KAGVTQTPRYLIKTRGQQVTLSCSPISGHRSVSWYQQTPGQGLQFLFEYFSETQRNKGNFPGRFSGRQFSNSRSEMNVSTLELGDSALYLCASKWAGANVLTFGAGSRLTVL.

The V and J genes are TRBV2 and TRBJ2-7; 11 bases line up with TRBD2. V lost 6 bases, J lost 4 bases, and 8 bases stayed unmatched. Germline-derived CDR1 and CDR2 are SNHLY and FYNNEI. The CDR3 totals 15 residues. The CDR3 coding sequence is TGTGCCAGCAGAGAGAATCTAGCGGGAGGTTACGAGCAGTACTTC. Protein product: CASRENLAGGYEQYF.

The chain recombines TRBV18 with TRBJ2-1; TRBD2 matches at 10 bases. Trimming took 3 bases from V and 8 from J; bases not matched to a gene: 7. This CDR3 has 15 residues. Germline V lookup: CDR1 KGHSH, CDR2 LQKENI. This CDR3 is CASSPKREGRHEQFF. For the CDR3, the DNA is TGTGCCAGCTCACCTAAGCGGGAGGGCCGTCATGAGCAGTTCTTC. Complete variable domain (other parts from reference TRBV18 and TRBJ2-1): NAGVMQNPRHLVRRRGQEARLRCSPMKGHSHVYWYRQLPEEGLKFMVYLQKENIIDESGMPKERFSAEFPKEGPSILRIQQVVRGDSAAYFCASSPKREGRHEQFFGPGTRLTVL.

The V call is TRBV6-5, the J call TRBJ2-3, with 7 bases aligning to TRBD1. Trimming took 6 bases from V and 6 from J; bases not matched to a gene: 9. The CDR3 is made up of 14 amino acids. Germline CDR1 and CDR2: MNHEY and SVGAGI. CDR3 sequence (DNA): TGTGCCAGCAGATGGACAGGCTCCCGCGATACGCAGTATTTT. Translation gives CASRWTGSRDTQYF.

The chain joins TRBV19 to TRBJ2-3; 14 bases fit TRBD2. The CDR3 has 16 amino acids. Germline CDR1 and CDR2: LNHDA and SQIVND (reference sequence). V shed 6 bases and J 4 bases; nucleotides not matched to a gene: 6. CDR3 sequence: CASSLGTSGSSDTQYF. CDR3 DNA: TGTGCCAGTAGCCTGGGGACTAGCGGGAGTTCAGATACGCAGTATTTT. Based on the CDR3 plus reference TRBV19 and TRBJ2-3, the full variable domain is DGGITQSPKYLFRKEGQNVTLSCEQNLNHDAMYWYRQDPGQGLRLIYYSQIVNDFQKGDIAEGYSVSREKKESFPLTVTSAQKNPTAFYLCASSLGTSGSSDTQYFGPGTRLTVL.

The genes are TRBV12-2 and TRBJ2-1; the DNA was not compared with TRBD2, the D call given in the table. TRBV12-2 is recorded as a pseudogene. The CDR3 covers 17 residues. The CDR3, as DNA: TGTGCAAGTCGCTTAGGATCAGCGGGAGGGCTCCCAGGTGAGCAGTTCTTC. Its translation: CASRLGSAGGLPGEQFF.

This clone occurred once. The V call is TRBV4-1, the J call TRBJ1-1; a possible D gene is TRBD1 (6 bases). Germline V gene data show CDR1 as MGHRA and CDR2 as YSYEKL. Trimming pared 2 bases from V and 4 bases from J, leaving 14 bases between. The CDR3 spans 15 residues. As DNA, the CDR3 is TGCGCCAGCAGCCAATTGGGGGCGCAGGGCACTGAAGCTTTCTTT. This codes for CASSQLGAQGTEAFF.

This clone was observed a handful of times. The rearrangement links TRBV7-8 to TRBJ1-1, with D possibly matching TRBD1 (5 bases). V lost 1 base to trimming and J lost 5 bases, with 8 bases between them. The CDR3 covers 13 residues. Per germline, CDR1 SGHVS and CDR2 FQNEAQ. CDR3 sequence reads: CASSLGGGTEAFF. The CDR3 DNA follows: TGTGCCAGCAGCTTAGGCGGGGGTACTGAAGCTTTCTTT.

J is TRBJ2-1 and V is TRBV27, with D possibly TRBD1 on 5 matching bases. Germline assignment: CDR1 MNHEY and CDR2 SMNVEV (reference sequence). The V gene lost 5 bases and the J gene lost 3 bases, with 11 bases spanning the gap. This CDR3 spans 14 amino acids. CDR3 sequence: CASSRGQDYNEQFF. The CDR3 region has the DNA TGTGCCAGCAGTCGCGGACAAGACTACAATGAGCAGTTCTTC.

Only a few counts were recorded for this clone. The chain has TRBV18 and TRBJ1-1, with TRBD1 matching 9 bases. The CDR3 loop spans 14 amino acids. V was pared by 6 bases and J by 4 bases, with 6 bases of the junction left unmatched. CDR1 KGHSH and CDR2 LQKENI come from the germline V gene. The CDR3 DNA sequence: TGTGCCAGCTCCTCTTCGACAGGGGGCACTGAAGCTTTCTTT. Protein sequence: CASSSSTGGTEAFF. The complete variable domain, with remaining parts taken from reference TRBV18 and TRBJ1-1, reads NAGVMQNPRHLVRRRGQEARLRCSPMKGHSHVYWYRQLPEEGLKFMVYLQKENIIDESGMPKERFSAEFPKEGPSILRIQQVVRGDSAAYFCASSSSTGGTEAFFGQGTRLTVV.

The chain has TRBV27 and TRBJ2-2; D is perhaps TRBD2 (6 bases). The CDR3 loop spans 16 amino acids. Germline CDR1 and CDR2: MNHEY and SMNVEV (reference sequence). The V gene lost 7 bases and the J gene lost 1 base, with 16 bases spanning the gap. The chain's CDR3 is CASKFRGTGNTGELFF. In DNA, the CDR3 is TGTGCCAGCAAGTTTCGGGGGACTGGGAACACCGGGGAGCTGTTTTTT.

V and J are TRBV9 and TRBJ1-2; no clear D. The germline CDR1 and CDR2 sequences are SGDLS and YYNGEE. With 6 bases removed from V and 2 bases from J, the gap between germline ends came to 14 bases. This CDR3 is 14 amino acids long. The CDR3 nucleotides read TGTGCCAGCAACTCGGGAGGAACCAACTATGGCTACACCTTC. Translating it yields CASNSGGTNYGYTF.

The chain employs TRBV6-6 and TRBJ2-2; TRBD2 aligns across 8 bases. The CDR3 covers 16 residues. Germline V gives CDR1 MNHNY, CDR2 SVGAGI (reference sequence). J was trimmed by 3 bases and V by 5 bases; bases with no gene match: 8. CDR3 protein: CASSRTGLDYTGELFF. CDR3 sequence (DNA): TGTGCCAGCAGTCGAACGGGACTAGATTACACCGGGGAGCTGTTTTTT.

This chain links TRBV12-3 or TRBV12-4 with TRBJ2-7, with D tentatively TRBD1 (5 bases). V shed 6 bases and J shed 4 bases, with 10 bases lying between them. The CDR3 spans 12 residues. As DNA, the CDR3 is TGTGCCAGCAGCCAGGGAAGTTACGAGCAGTACTTC. Protein product: CASSQGSYEQYF.

The table lists this clone with a few counts. The chain employs TRBV6-6 and TRBJ1-3; possibly TRBD1 for D (6 bases). The CDR3 totals 15 residues. CDR1 and CDR2 from the germline V gene are MNHNY and SVGAGI (reference sequence). Between the trimmed V and J ends, which lost 1 base and 7 bases, there was a span of 14 bases. Written as DNA, the CDR3 is TGTGCCAGCAGTTACTGGTGGACAGAGGGTAACACCATATATTTT. Translating it yields CASSYWWTEGNTIYF.